Listed below are T cell receptor beta chains from one sample, sequenced in a study of PD-1 blockade in classical Hodgkin lymphoma. TCRdb's copy holds only in-frame clones and misses some; the assay was immunoSEQ multiplex PCR. The sample shows about 21,000 clones, around 82% of them seen only once. Here the sequenced sample was peripheral blood mononuclear cells (PBMCs), taken before the fourth cycle of nivolumab. The receptors derive from a human donor with classical Hodgkin lymphoma. Both conserved end residues are part of each CDR3. D genes are given only for firm matches. Rows may omit the clone size; those that give it use once, few, many or a size class.

J	V	length	D	size	DNA	CDR3
TRBJ2-4	TRBV28	14	-	-	TGTGCCAGCAGTTTATGTTGTGGTTTGAACATTCAGTACTTC	CASSLCCGLNIQYF
TRBJ2-1	TRBV19	17	TRBD2	once	TGTGCCAGTAGTATCCCCCTACTAGCGGGTGGCCTCCGGGAGCAGTTCTTC	CASSIPLLAGGLREQFF
TRBJ1-2	TRBV5-1	14	-	few	TGCGCCAGCAGCTTGGTAACAGGGAATGCTGGCTACACCTTC	CASSLVTGNAGYTF
TRBJ2-7	TRBV5-6	14	-	-	TGTGCCAGCAGCTTGGTCGATGCCTCCTACGAGCAGTACTTC	CASSLVDASYEQYF
TRBJ2-3	TRBV18	13	TRBD1	-	TGTGCCAGCCGACAGGGTAGCACAGATACGCAGTATTTT	CASRQGSTDTQYF
TRBJ2-1	TRBV10-1	15	-	-	TGCGCCAGCAGTGATACGGGGGCCGCTTACAATGAGCAGTTCTTC	CASSDTGAAYNEQFF
TRBJ2-3	TRBV11-2	12	-	-	TGTGCCAGCAGCTTAACCTCAGATACGCAGTATTTT	CASSLTSDTQYF
TRBJ2-3	TRBV5-1	17	TRBD2	-	TGCGCCAGCAGCTTGGAGGTTAGCGGGGGTGGCACAGATACGCAGTATTTT	CASSLEVSGGGTDTQYF
TRBJ2-4	TRBV15	17	TRBD2	-	TGTGCCACCAGCAGAGTTTTTAGCGGGGTGGCCAAAAACATTCAGTACTTC	CATSRVFSGVAKNIQYF
TRBJ1-3	TRBV25-1	16	-	-	TGTGCCAGCAGTGATTTTGGCAGGGGCTCTGGAAACACCATATATTTT	CASSDFGRGSGNTIYF
TRBJ2-2	TRBV19	14	-	-	TGTGCCAGTAGTACGGGGTCCGGGCCCGGGGAGCTGTTTTTT	CASSTGSGPGELFF
TRBJ2-7	TRBV6-6	16	TRBD2	-	TGTGCCAGCAGCAAGACACTAGCGGGAGGGACCTACGAGCAGTACTTC	CASSKTLAGGTYEQYF
TRBJ2-1	TRBV9	17	TRBD2	-	TGTGCCAGCAGCGTAGGGACTAGCGGGAGCTCCTACAATGAGCAGTTCTTC	CASSVGTSGSSYNEQFF
TRBJ2-3	TRBV27	17	TRBD1	few	TGTGCCAGCAGTTTACTTCCAGAGGGGACAGGGTCGGATACGCAGTATTTT	CASSLLPEGTGSDTQYF
TRBJ2-1	TRBV18	11	-	-	TGTGCCAGCTCACCCCTCAATGAGCAGTTCTTC	CASSPLNEQFF
TRBJ2-7	TRBV6-6	16	TRBD1	few	TGTGCCAGCAGTTACTCGAGGGACAGACGCCACTACGAGCAGTACTTC	CASSYSRDRRHYEQYF
TRBJ1-3	TRBV5-1	13	-	-	TGCGCCAGCAGGGAACCCTCTGGAAACACCATATATTTT	CASREPSGNTIYF
TRBJ2-5	TRBV19	16	TRBD2	few	TGTGCCAGTAGTATGGGGGAAGTAGCGGGAGCGAAGACCCAGTACTTC	CASSMGEVAGAKTQYF
TRBJ1-2	TRBV10-1	13	-	-	TGCGCCAGCAGTGAGTCCGGGACGAGTGGCTACACCTTC	CASSESGTSGYTF
TRBJ2-5	TRBV18	14	-	-	TGTGCCAGCTCACCCCTCACTGGGCAAGAGACCCAGTACTTC	CASSPLTGQETQYF
TRBJ2-1	TRBV5-1	14	-	-	TGCGCCAGCAGCTTGGAGGGCACTCTCAATGGGCAGTTCTTC	CASSLEGTLNGQFF
TRBJ2-7	TRBV7-7	10	-	-	TGTGCTAGCAGCCCACTTGGGCAGTACTTC	CASSPLGQYF
TRBJ1-5	TRBV6-1	14	TRBD1	-	TGTGCCAGCAGTGGACAGGGTAGCAATCAGCCCCAGCATTTT	CASSGQGSNQPQHF
TRBJ1-1	TRBV6-5	15	-	-	TGTGCCAGCAGTCCCGCTTACATTGTATTCACTGAAGCTTTCTTT	CASSPAYIVFTEAFF
TRBJ2-7	TRBV29-1	12	-	-	TGCAGCGTTGAGGGCAGCACCTACGAGCAGTACTTC	CSVEGSTYEQYF
TRBJ1-2	TRBV4-3	17	TRBD1	once	TGCGCCAGCAGCCAAGATGGCTGGGACAGTGCTAACTATGGCTACACCTTC	CASSQDGWDSANYGYTF
TRBJ2-2	TRBV5-1	16	TRBD2	-	TGCGCCAGCGAGCCAGCGGGGGGCACGAACACCGGGGAGCTGTTTTTT	CASEPAGGTNTGELFF
TRBJ2-7	TRBV30	13	-	-	TGTGCCTGGAGTAATGGGGAATCCTACGAGCAGTACTTC	CAWSNGESYEQYF
TRBJ2-3	TRBV5-4	16	TRBD2	-	TGTGCCACCCATGACCGACCCGCGGGAGCGACAGATACGCAGTATTTT	CATHDRPAGATDTQYF
TRBJ2-3	TRBV7-2	16	-	-	TGTGCCAGCAGCACCGGACAGCTAACCCGGACAGATACGCAGTATTTT	CASSTGQLTRTDTQYF
TRBJ1-1	TRBV10-2	14	TRBD1	once	TGCGCCAGCACCCGACAGGGAAGTGGGACTGAAGCTTTCTTT	CASTRQGSGTEAFF
TRBJ1-6	TRBV27	18	TRBD1	-	TGTGCCAGCAGTTTCCGGGACAGGGCTTTATCATCTAGTTCACCCCTCCACTTT	CASSFRDRALSSSSPLHF
TRBJ2-2	TRBV7-2	18	TRBD2	-	TGTGCCAGCAGCCCCCGGACTAGCGGGGGTAAAATATCCGGGGAGCTGTTTTTT	CASSPRTSGGKISGELFF
TRBJ2-7	TRBV18	15	TRBD2	-	TGTGCCAGCTCACCACGTCGTAGCGGGAGTGACGAGCAGTACTTC	CASSPRRSGSDEQYF
TRBJ1-6	TRBV7-2	18	TRBD1	-	TGTGCCAGCAGCTTCCGAGGACAGGGGAGCTCCTATAATTCACCCCTCCACTTT	CASSFRGQGSSYNSPLHF
TRBJ2-4	TRBV9	15	-	-	TGTGCCAGTAGCGCCTCATGGGATAACAAAAACATTCAGTACTTC	CASSASWDNKNIQYF
TRBJ2-7	TRBV29-1	17	TRBD1	-	TGCAGCGTTGAAAGCGCTCACCGGGACAGGCCTTCCTACGAGCAGTACTTC	CSVESAHRDRPSYEQYF
TRBJ2-2	TRBV9	16	TRBD2	-	TGTGCCAGCAGCGTAGTTGGGGGGGCGAACACCGGGGAGCTGTTTTTT	CASSVVGGANTGELFF
TRBJ2-7	TRBV27	13	-	-	TGTGCCAGCAGTTTAAGCAGGGTGAGCGAGCAGTACTTC	CASSLSRVSEQYF
TRBJ1-6	TRBV7-8	19	-	-	TGTGCCAGCAGCTTAGTGAAGTCCCCAGGGGCCCGATATAATTCACCCCTCCACTTT	CASSLVKSPGARYNSPLHF
TRBJ1-6	TRBV4-1	15	-	once	TGCGCCAGCAGCCAAGGACAATTGAGGAATTCACCCCTCCACTTT	CASSQGQLRNSPLHF
TRBJ2-5	TRBV5-8	15	TRBD1	-	TGTGCCAGCAGCTTCGGGCGCACAGGGGGGGAGACCCAGTACTTC	CASSFGRTGGETQYF
TRBJ2-3	TRBV6-1	14	-	-	TGTGCCACAAAGATTGGGGGGAGCACAGATACGCAGTATTTT	CATKIGGSTDTQYF
TRBJ2-7	TRBV7-9	15	-	once	TGTGCCAGCAGCTCCCACGTTGGCCCTCCCTACGAGCAGTACTTC	CASSSHVGPPYEQYF
TRBJ2-5	TRBV11-2	16	-	-	TGTGCCAGCAGCTTAGGCCCCCAGACGTTCCAAGAGACCCAGTACTTC	CASSLGPQTFQETQYF
TRBJ2-1	TRBV2	15	TRBD2	-	TGTGCCAGCAGATTCCTAGCGGGGGGGCGCAATGAGCAGTTCTTC	CASRFLAGGRNEQFF
TRBJ1-5	TRBV21-1	15	-	-	TGTGCCAGCAGCCAAGAGACAGGGGAGGATCAGCCCCAGCATTTT	CASSQETGEDQPQHF
TRBJ1-4	TRBV2	14	TRBD1	-	TGTGCCAGCAGTGAGGACAGGGGCGTTGAAAAACTGTTTTTT	CASSEDRGVEKLFF
TRBJ2-3	TRBV7-6	16	TRBD2	-	TGTGCCAGCAGCTTAAAGGTAGCGGGGAACACAGATACGCAGTATTTT	CASSLKVAGNTDTQYF
TRBJ2-7	TRBV30	13	-	-	TGTGCCTGGAGTGTACGCGTTACCTACGAGCAGTACTTC	CAWSVRVTYEQYF
TRBJ1-1	TRBV6-6	14	TRBD1	-	TGTGCCAGCAGTTACGGCAGGGGGCTCACTGAAGCTTTCTTT	CASSYGRGLTEAFF
TRBJ2-2	TRBV10-1	14	-	-	TGCGCCAGCAGACGGGGGCCGAACACCGGGGAGCTGTTTTTT	CASRRGPNTGELFF
TRBJ2-2	TRBV6-6	16	TRBD1	-	TGTGCCAGCAGTTACGACAGGGGTGTTATGGACGGGGAGCTGTTTTTT	CASSYDRGVMDGELFF
TRBJ2-3	TRBV19	14	TRBD2	-	TGTGCCAGTAGTCCTAGCGGGATAACAGATACGCAGTATTTT	CASSPSGITDTQYF
TRBJ2-3	TRBV27	14	-	-	TGTGCCAGCAGTTCTGGCGTTACCACAGATACGCAGTATTTT	CASSSGVTTDTQYF
TRBJ2-2	TRBV2	17	TRBD1	-	TGTGCCAGCACCGACCAGTTCAGGGGGCGGAACACCGGGGAGCTGTTTTTT	CASTDQFRGRNTGELFF